This T cell receptor beta chain was identified during a study of cytomegalovirus exposure and HLA in healthy donors. Germline loops: CDR1 MGHRA, CDR2 YSYEKL. The CDR3 runs to 16 residues. V was pared by 1 base and J by 1 base, with 11 bases between. Researchers ran the PCR with 60 Vbeta and 13 Jbeta primers. TCRdb keeps only in-frame clones here, not all; method: immunoSEQ multiplex PCR. The profile shows roughly 150,000 clones, approximately 80% of them singletons. Sequences were obtained from PBMCs. This receptor was taken from a woman between 50 and 59 years old in good health and CMV-seropositive. This chain connects TRBV4-1 to TRBJ2-1; TRBD1 is a possible D gene (6 bases). This chain's CDR3 is CASSQAGTSSYNEQFF. CDR3 DNA: TGCGCCAGCAGCCAAGCTGGGACAAGTTCCTACAATGAGCAGTTCTTC.